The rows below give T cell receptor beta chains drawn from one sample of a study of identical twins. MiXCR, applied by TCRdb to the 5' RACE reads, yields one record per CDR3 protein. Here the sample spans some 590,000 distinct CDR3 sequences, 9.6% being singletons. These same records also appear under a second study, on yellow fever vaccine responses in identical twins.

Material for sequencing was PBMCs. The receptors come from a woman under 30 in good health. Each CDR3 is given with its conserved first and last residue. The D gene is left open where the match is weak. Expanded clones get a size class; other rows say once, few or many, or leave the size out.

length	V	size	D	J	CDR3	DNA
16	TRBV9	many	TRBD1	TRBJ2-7	CASSVGGQASSYEQYF	TGTGCCAGCAGCGTAGGGGGACAGGCGAGCTCCTACGAGCAGTACTTC
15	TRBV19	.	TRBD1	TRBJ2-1	CASSDTGGLGNEQFF	TGTGCCAGTAGTGACACAGGGGGCTTGGGCAATGAGCAGTTCTTC
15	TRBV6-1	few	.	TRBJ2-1	CATSTGAGVYNEQFF	TGTGCCACCTCGACCGGGGCAGGAGTCTACAATGAGCAGTTCTTC
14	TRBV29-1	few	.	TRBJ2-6	CSVDKGTGANVLTF	TGCAGCGTTGACAAAGGGACCGGGGCCAACGTCCTGACTTTC
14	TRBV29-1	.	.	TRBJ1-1	CSVGRTGLVTEAFF	TGCAGCGTTGGCCGTACAGGTCTAGTCACTGAAGCTTTCTTT
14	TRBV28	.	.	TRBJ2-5	CASSLTASGVTQYF	TGTGCCAGCAGTTTGACGGCTTCCGGCGTGACCCAGTACTTC
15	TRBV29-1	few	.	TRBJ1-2	CSVEDREALNYGYTF	TGCAGCGTTGAAGATAGGGAGGCCCTTAACTATGGCTACACCTTC
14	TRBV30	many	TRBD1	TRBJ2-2	CAWSGNRGRGELFF	TGTGCCTGGAGTGGGAACAGGGGACGCGGGGAGCTGTTTTTT
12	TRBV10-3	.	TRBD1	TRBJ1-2	CAISRDSYGYTF	TGTGCCATCAGTCGGGACAGCTATGGCTACACCTTC
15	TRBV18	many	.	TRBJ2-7	CASSPFRQDSYEQYF	TGTGCCAGCTCACCATTTCGTCAGGATTCCTACGAGCAGTACTTC
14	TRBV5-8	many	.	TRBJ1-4	CASSLVHWDEKLFF	TGTGCCAGCAGCTTGGTTCATTGGGACGAAAAACTGTTTTTT
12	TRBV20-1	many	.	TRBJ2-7	CSAPGLNYEQYF	TGCAGTGCGCCGGGACTTAACTACGAGCAGTACTTC
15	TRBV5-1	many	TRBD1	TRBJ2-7	CASSLGQASSYEQYF	TGCGCCAGCAGCTTAGGACAGGCGTCTTCCTACGAGCAGTACTTC
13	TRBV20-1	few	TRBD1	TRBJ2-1	CSEDRGKYNEQFF	TGCAGCGAGGACAGGGGAAAGTACAATGAGCAGTTCTTC
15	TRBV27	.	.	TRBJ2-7	CASSLSPGATYEQYF	TGTGCCAGCAGTTTATCCCCGGGGGCTACCTACGAGCAGTACTTC
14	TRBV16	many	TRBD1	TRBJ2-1	CASSQGQGADEQFF	TGTGCCAGCAGCCAAGGACAGGGGGCCGATGAGCAGTTCTTC
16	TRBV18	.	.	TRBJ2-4	CASSRVPRTGTDIQYF	TGTGCCAGCTCCCGAGTCCCCCGAACAGGGACTGACATTCAGTACTTC
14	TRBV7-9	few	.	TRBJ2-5	CASSLVRDRETQYF	TGTGCCAGCAGCTTAGTACGGGACCGAGAGACCCAGTACTTC
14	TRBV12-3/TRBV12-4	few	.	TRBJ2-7	CASSKWDGSYEQYF	TGTGCCAGCAGTAAGTGGGACGGTTCCTACGAGCAGTACTTC
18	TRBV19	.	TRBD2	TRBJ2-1	CASSIGGSGRGSYNEQFF	TGTGCCAGTAGTATAGGAGGTAGCGGGAGAGGCTCCTACAATGAGCAGTTCTTC
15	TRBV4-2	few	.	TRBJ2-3	CASSQDSYGTDTQYF	TGTGCCAGCAGCCAAGATTCGTACGGCACAGATACGCAGTATTTT
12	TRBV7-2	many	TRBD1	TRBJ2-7	CASSLQGTEQYF	TGTGCCAGCAGCCTACAGGGGACCGAGCAGTACTTC
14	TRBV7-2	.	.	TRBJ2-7	CASRTTGLYSEQYF	TGTGCCAGCAGGACGACCGGGTTATACTCCGAGCAGTACTTC
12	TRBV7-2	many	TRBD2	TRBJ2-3	CASSGGADTQYF	TGTGCCAGCAGCGGGGGGGCAGATACGCAGTATTTT
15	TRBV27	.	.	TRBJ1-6	CASRPGTGYNSPLHF	TGTGCCAGCAGACCCGGGACGGGGTATAATTCACCCCTCCACTTT
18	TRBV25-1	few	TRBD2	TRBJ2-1	CASSDGGLAGGRYNEQFF	TGTGCCAGCAGTGATGGTGGTCTAGCGGGGGGCCGGTACAATGAGCAGTTCTTC
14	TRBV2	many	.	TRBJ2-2	CARRGTTYTGELFF	TGTGCCAGAAGGGGGACTACCTACACCGGGGAGCTGTTTTTT
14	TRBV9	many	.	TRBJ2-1	CASSASVSGNEQFF	TGTGCCAGCAGCGCATCGGTCAGCGGCAATGAGCAGTTCTTC
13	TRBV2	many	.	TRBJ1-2	CASSEERDHGYTF	TGTGCCAGCAGTGAAGAACGGGACCATGGCTACACCTTC
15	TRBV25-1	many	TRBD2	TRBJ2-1	CASSGPWTSFAEQFF	TGTGCCAGCAGTGGCCCCTGGACTAGCTTTGCTGAGCAGTTCTTC
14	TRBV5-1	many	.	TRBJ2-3	CASSLGRSTDTQYF	TGCGCCAGCAGCTTAGGGAGGAGCACAGATACGCAGTATTTT
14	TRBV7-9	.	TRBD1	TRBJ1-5	CASSLGQGEYPMHF	TGTGCCAGCAGCTTAGGCCAGGGGGAGTACCCGATGCATTTT
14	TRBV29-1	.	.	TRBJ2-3	CSVEEGGIADTQYF	TGCAGCGTTGAAGAAGGGGGGATCGCAGATACGCAGTATTTT
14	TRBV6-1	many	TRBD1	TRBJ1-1	CASSEDRGGTEAFF	TGTGCCAGCAGTGAGGACAGGGGCGGCACTGAAGCTTTCTTT
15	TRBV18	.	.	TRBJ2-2	CASSPGQINTGELFF	TGTGCCAGCTCACCAGGACAGATTAACACCGGGGAGCTGTTTTTT
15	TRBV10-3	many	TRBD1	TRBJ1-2	CAIIKDRGTGYGYTF	TGTGCCATCATCAAAGACAGGGGGACCGGCTATGGCTACACCTTC
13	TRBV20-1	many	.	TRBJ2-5	CSARVGNQETQYF	TGCAGTGCTAGAGTCGGAAACCAAGAGACCCAGTACTTC
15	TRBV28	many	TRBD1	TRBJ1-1	CATRQGTLRNTEAFF	TGTGCCACTAGACAGGGGACGCTGAGGAACACTGAAGCTTTCTTT
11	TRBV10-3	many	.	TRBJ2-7	CAIRKDYEQYF	TGTGCCATCAGGAAAGACTACGAGCAGTACTTC
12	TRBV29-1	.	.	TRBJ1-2	CSVEASNYGYTF	TGCAGCGTTGAAGCTTCTAACTATGGCTACACCTTC
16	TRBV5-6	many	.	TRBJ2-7	CASSFGDSSSSYEQYF	TGTGCCAGCAGCTTCGGGGACTCCTCGAGCTCCTACGAGCAGTACTTC
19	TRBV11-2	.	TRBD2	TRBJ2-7	CASSSGPGLANLISYEQYF	TGTGCCAGCAGCTCGGGACCGGGACTAGCGAATCTCATCTCCTACGAGCAGTACTTC
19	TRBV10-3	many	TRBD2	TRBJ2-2	CAITEGTSAFPLNTGELFF	TGTGCCATCACCGAGGGGACTAGCGCCTTCCCGTTGAACACCGGGGAGCTGTTTTTT
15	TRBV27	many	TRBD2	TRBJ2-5	CASSLASGGQETQYF	TGTGCCAGCAGTTTAGCTAGCGGGGGCCAAGAGACCCAGTACTTC
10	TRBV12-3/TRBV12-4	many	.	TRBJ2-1	CASSLYEQFF	TGTGCCAGCAGTTTATATGAGCAGTTCTTC
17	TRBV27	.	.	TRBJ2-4	CASSRWFVPLAKNIQYF	TGTGCCAGCAGTAGATGGTTCGTCCCTCTAGCCAAAAACATTCAGTACTTC
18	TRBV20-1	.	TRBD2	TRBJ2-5	CSASQPTSAGARRETQYF	TGCAGTGCTAGTCAACCCACCTCAGCGGGAGCTCGTCGAGAGACCCAGTACTTC
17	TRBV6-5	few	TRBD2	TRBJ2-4	CASSSRAGGPPKNIQYF	TGTGCCAGCAGTTCCCGAGCGGGGGGGCCGCCCAAAAACATTCAGTACTTC